A single sample is the source of the 21 T cell receptor beta chains below, sequenced in a study of blood T cell repertoires in COVID-19. Only in-frame clones appear in the TCRdb table, and some are missing; sequencing was by immunoSEQ multiplex PCR. The sample lists approximately 390,000 clones; approximately 87% were seen once. Sequencing was performed on peripheral blood. Receptors originate from a woman aged 55-69 years with COVID-19, enrolled during active disease.

The chain's CDR3 is CSTTGASYEQYF. The CDR3 DNA sequence: TGCAGCACTACAGGGGCCTCTTACGAGCAGTACTTC. V usage is TRBV29-1 and J usage is TRBJ2-7, with TRBD1 matching over 7 bases. The CDR3 is 12 amino acids. V lost 8 bases, J lost 4 bases, and 8 bases stayed unmatched. Germline assignment: CDR1 SQVTM and CDR2 ANQGSEA.

The chain joins TRBV12-5 to TRBJ1-1, with 7 bases lining up with TRBD1. Germline assignment: CDR1 LGHNT and CDR2 FRNRAP. CDR3 length: 12 residues. V was pared by 1 base and J by 10 bases, with 3 bases of the junction left unmatched. As DNA, the CDR3 is TGTGCTAGTGGTTTGGGACAGGGTCGAGCTTTCTTT. Translating gives CASGLGQGRAFF.

The chain combines TRBV4-1 with TRBJ1-2, with 10 bases aligning to TRBD1. With V trimmed by 0 bases and J by 1 base, 5 bases remained unmatched. Looked up from germline, CDR1 is MGHRA and CDR2 is YSYEKL. The CDR3 totals 17 residues. Here the CDR3 reads CASSQDRDRGLNYGYTF. CDR3 DNA: TGCGCCAGCAGCCAAGATCGGGACAGGGGACTTAACTATGGCTACACCTTC.

On this clone: At one of its ends the junction is not consistent with the germline gene, which may arise from a read error. V usage is TRBV6-7 and J usage is TRBJ2-7; tentatively, D is TRBD1 (5 bases). TRBV6-7 is marked as an open reading frame, function uncertain. The CDR3 loop spans 14 amino acids. Written as DNA, the CDR3 is TGTGCCAGCAGTTACCTGGGCAGGGATCTCTGTAAGGACTTC. This translates into CASSYLGRDLCKDF.

V usage is TRBV11-1 and J usage is TRBJ1-1; a weak D match, TRBD1 (5 bases). Germline CDR1 reads SGHAT; CDR2 reads FQDESV (reference sequence). The ends were cut back, 5 bases at V and 2 bases at J, with 12 bases in the middle. CDR3 size: 14 residues. The CDR3: CASSQTDLNTEAFF. Written as DNA, the CDR3 is TGTGCCAGCAGCCAGACAGACCTAAACACTGAAGCTTTCTTT.

The chain combines TRBV28 with TRBJ2-1; the match to TRBD2 covers 12 bases. The trim removed 4 bases at V and 9 bases at J, leaving 4 bases unmatched. Germline-derived CDR1 and CDR2 are MDHEN and SYDVKM. This CDR3 is 14 amino acids long. CDR3 nucleotide sequence: TGTGCCAGCAGTTCGCCGGGACTAGCGGGTGAGCAGTTCTTC. Protein product: CASSSPGLAGEQFF.

V is TRBV9 and J is TRBJ2-5, with D possibly being TRBD2 (7 bases). CDR3 length: 16 amino acids. Germline values: CDR1 SGDLS, CDR2 YYNGEE. Trimming pared 0 bases from V and 5 bases from J, leaving 17 bases between. CDR3 in amino acids: CASSVALGGGSETQYF. The CDR3 region has the DNA TGTGCCAGCAGCGTAGCTCTGGGGGGGGGCTCGGAGACCCAGTACTTC. Filled out from reference TRBV9 and TRBJ2-5, the complete variable domain reads DSGVTQTPKHLITATGQRVTLRCSPRSGDLSVYWYQQSLDQGLQFLIQYYNGEERAKGNILERFSAQQFPDLHSELNLSSLELGDSALYFCASSVALGGGSETQYFGPGTRLLVL.

Concerning this clone: Other DNA sequences in this specimen translate into the identical CDR3. J is TRBJ1-2 and V is TRBV5-8; D ambiguous. V lost 1 base and J lost 2, with 6 bases in between. Per the germline V gene, CDR1 is SGHTS and CDR2 is YDEGEE. CDR3 size: 13 residues. The CDR3 sequence is CASSLTENYGYTF. DNA of the CDR3: TGTGCCAGCAGCTTGACGGAGAACTATGGCTACACCTTC.

The rearrangement links TRBV19 to TRBJ1-2; no definite D call. Germline loops: CDR1 LNHDA, CDR2 SQIVND (reference sequence). V shed 6 bases and J shed 4 bases, with 18 bases lying between them. The CDR3 covers 15 residues. CDR3 in amino acids: CASRPEGNGAYGYTF. The DNA of the CDR3 is TGTGCCAGTAGGCCGGAGGGAAATGGTGCCTATGGCTACACCTTC.

This chain joins TRBV9 and TRBJ1-2; D might be TRBD1 (6 bases). Trimming left V 4 bases short and J 0 bases short, with 16 bases between. In germline, CDR1 is SGDLS, CDR2 YYNGEE. This CDR3 spans 16 amino acids. In nucleotides, the CDR3 is TGTGCCAGCAGCCCCAAAACAGGGCAAGCTAACTATGGCTACACCTTC. This gives the protein CASSPKTGQANYGYTF.

The rearrangement joins TRBV3-1 (or the pseudogene TRBV3-2) to TRBJ2-7, with D unresolved. There are 13 residues in the CDR3. Per the germline V gene, CDR1 is LGHDT and CDR2 is YNNKEL (reference sequence). V was clipped by 4 bases and J by 6 bases, with 13 bases between them. CDR3 amino acids: CASSPAGSGEQYF. CDR3 nucleotide sequence: TGTGCCAGCAGCCCAGCAGGTTCCGGCGAGCAGTACTTC.

This chain joins TRBV28 and TRBJ2-3, with TRBD2 identical over 7 bases. Germline V gene sequence: CDR1 MDHEN, CDR2 SYDVKM. The CDR3 loop spans 13 amino acids. Germline trimming cut 8 bases from V and 5 bases from J; bases unmatched to any gene: 7. CDR3 amino acids: CASLYGGEDTQYF. CDR3 nucleotide sequence: TGTGCCAGCTTATATGGGGGGGAAGATACGCAGTATTTT.

The V gene is TRBV18, the J gene TRBJ1-3, with TRBD1 identical over 9 bases. V was clipped by 3 bases and J by 2 bases; unmatched bases: 5. Germline-derived CDR1 and CDR2 are KGHSH and LQKENI. CDR3 length equals 16 residues. Here the CDR3 reads CASSPPGQGTGNTIYF. In DNA, the CDR3 is TGTGCCAGCTCACCTCCGGGACAGGGTACTGGAAACACCATATATTTT.

This sequence joins TRBV7-8 and TRBJ2-5, with 9 bases that match TRBD2. The V gene's germline CDR1 is SGHVS and CDR2 FQNEAQ. The CDR3 covers 14 residues. J gave up 1 base and V 5 bases, and 2 bases lay outside the gene matches. CDR3 DNA sequence: TGTGCCAGCAGCCGGACTAGCGCCCAAGAGACCCAGTACTTC. As protein: CASSRTSAQETQYF.

The chain employs TRBV7-9 and TRBJ1-6; weak D call: TRBD1 (5 bases). V lost 1 base and J 7 bases, leaving 11 bases between the germline ends. Per germline, CDR1 SEHNR and CDR2 FQNEAQ (reference sequence). This CDR3 is built from 15 residues. The CDR3 region has the DNA TGTGCCAGCAGCTTAGTAAAGGGGTTCAATTCACCCCTCCACTTT. Translation gives CASSLVKGFNSPLHF.

The CDR3 loop reads CASSLYLGGSYNEQFF. Here the CDR3 DNA reads TGTGCCAGCAGCTTATATCTCGGGGGCTCCTACAATGAGCAGTTCTTC. The chain recombines TRBV7-9 with TRBJ2-1; a possible D gene is TRBD2 (6 bases). The CDR3 is 16 residues long. The ends were cut back, 2 bases at V and 0 bases at J, with 11 bases in the middle. Per germline, CDR1 SEHNR and CDR2 FQNEAQ (reference sequence).

The rearrangement links TRBV11-2 to TRBJ1-1; possible D gene TRBD1, 6 bases. The CDR3 length is 15 residues. Per the germline V gene, CDR1 is SGHAT and CDR2 is FQNNGV. V gave up 2 bases and J gave up 5 bases, with 15 bases separating them. DNA for the CDR3: TGTGCCAGCAGCTTATCAACAGGGTGGAGGACTGAAGCTTTCTTT. It codes for CASSLSTGWRTEAFF.

V and J are TRBV7-3 and TRBJ2-3; TRBD2 aligns across 8 bases. V gave up 0 bases and J gave up 2 bases; unmatched junction bases: 7. In germline, CDR1 is SGHTA, CDR2 FQGTGA. The CDR3 loop spans 17 amino acids. The CDR3 loop reads CASSLTPAGGITDTQYF. The DNA of the CDR3 is TGTGCCAGCAGCTTAACCCCCGCGGGGGGAATCACAGATACGCAGTATTTT. Full variable domain (remainder filled in from reference TRBV7-3 and TRBJ2-3): GAGVSQTPSNKVTEKGKYVELRCDPISGHTALYWYRQSLGQGPEFLIYFQGTGAADDSGLPNDRFFAVRPEGSVSTLKIQRTERGDSAVYLCASSLTPAGGITDTQYFGPGTRLTVL.

This chain links TRBV11-2 with TRBJ2-3; 7 nucleotides align to TRBD2. V dropped 5 bases and J dropped 1; count of bases not matched to a gene: 9. Germline-derived CDR1 and CDR2 are SGHAT and FQNNGV. This CDR3 is built from 16 residues. The CDR3 protein is CASSQILGGGTDTQYF. The CDR3 DNA sequence: TGTGCCAGCAGCCAAATTCTGGGGGGGGGCACAGATACGCAGTATTTT.

The chain recombines TRBV30 with TRBJ1-2; D call uncertain. The CDR3 loop spans 13 amino acids. Trimming took off 6 bases at V and 1 base at J, with 12 bases between the two ends. Germline-derived CDR1 and CDR2 are GTSNPN and SVGIG (reference sequence). The CDR3 DNA reads as TGTGCCTGTGCTCGAGGTATTAACTATGGCTACACCTTC. Amino acids: CACARGINYGYTF.

V and J are TRBV28 and TRBJ2-7; 14 bases map to TRBD2. V lost 5 bases and J lost 0; bases outside the gene matches: 9. The CDR3 is made up of 18 amino acids. CDR1 MDHEN and CDR2 SYDVKM come from the germline V gene. The CDR3 coding sequence is TGTGCCAGCAGTACGGGGACTAGCGGGGGTTCAAGCTCCTACGAGCAGTACTTC. Translating gives CASSTGTSGGSSSYEQYF.